The 18 T cell receptor beta chains reported below all come from one sample, sequenced in a study of T cells in Graves' hyperthyroidism and ophthalmopathy. Authors of the study amplified TCR beta CDR3 regions from RNA transcripts. Researchers ran a first-round RT-PCR on the TCR CDR3 using the HTBI primer set. TCRdb reanalysed the multiplex PCR reads using MiXCR and keeps one entry per CDR3 protein. The repertoire holds about 360,000 distinct CDR3 sequences, with about 14% as singletons. Sequencing input: blood. The receptors derive from a young man with Graves' hyperthyroidism that later progressed to Graves' ophthalmopathy.

In this sample, this clonotype turned up many times. The rearrangement uses TRBV6-1 and TRBJ1-1; tentatively, D is TRBD1 (6 bases). The CDR3 loop spans 14 amino acids. Trimming cost V 6 bases and J 6 bases, with 17 bases left between them. Looked up from germline, CDR1 is MNHNS and CDR2 is SASEGT. The CDR3 here is CASRIFTGSAEAFF. The CDR3 DNA follows: TGTGCCAGCAGGATTTTCACAGGGTCGGCTGAAGCTTTCTTT.

This clonotype was seen ten or more times. The genes are TRBV6-2 or TRBV6-3 and TRBJ2-1, with unresolved D. Germline CDR1 MNHEY, CDR2 SVGEGT. V shed 3 bases and J shed 9 bases, with 9 bases lying between them. The CDR3 consists of 12 residues. DNA for the CDR3: TGTGCCAGCAGTTATGCAGCAGGTGAGCAGTTCTTC. Translated, it gives CASSYAAGEQFF.

Regarding this clonotype: A read error is likely, as this CDR3 ends without the conserved phenylalanine or tryptophan. The chain employs TRBV6-1 and TRBJ2-7; 7 positions agree with TRBD2. Trimming at V came to 8 bases and at J to 6 bases, leaving 7 bases not matched to a gene. There are 12 residues in the CDR3. From germline, CDR1 is MNHNS and CDR2 SASEGT. The CDR3 bases are TGTGCCAGCGCTATGGGGGGGACCGAGCAGTACCTC. Its protein product is CASAMGGTEQYL.

The V and J genes are TRBV12-3 or TRBV12-4 and TRBJ2-5; either TRBD1 or TRBD2 may supply D (5 bases each). CDR3 length: 13 residues. Deletions cut 10 bases from V and 5 bases from J, with 17 bases between. The CDR3 here is CAIGLGRSETQYF. CDR3 nucleotides: TGTGCCATCGGCCTGGGACGGTCGGAGACCCAGTACTTC.

J is TRBJ2-7 and V is TRBV4-1; 12 nucleotides match TRBD2. J lost 5 bases, V lost 1 base, and 3 bases had no gene match. The CDR3 runs 15 residues. Germline-derived CDR1 and CDR2 are MGHRA and YSYEKL. CDR3 in amino acids: CASSQALAGGHEQYF. CDR3 coding DNA: TGCGCCAGCAGCCAAGCACTAGCGGGGGGCCACGAGCAGTACTTC.

This clonotype was seen repeatedly, ten times or more. The V call is TRBV7-9, the J call TRBJ2-1; D call uncertain. V lost 1 base, J lost 3 bases, and 10 bases lay in between. CDR3 length: 15 amino acids. Per the germline V gene, CDR1 is SEHNR and CDR2 is FQNEAQ (reference sequence). CDR3 nucleotides: TGTGCCAGCAGCTTAGAGGGCAGTCTCTACAATGAGCAGTTCTTC. This gives the protein CASSLEGSLYNEQFF.

This clonotype was recorded at least ten times. The rearrangement links TRBV2 to TRBJ1-5; D remains unclear. V lost 6 bases and J lost 2, with 8 bases in between. The CDR3 is 13 amino acids. CDR1 and CDR2 (germline): SNHLY, FYNNEI. CDR3 protein: CASSPARNQPQHF. The CDR3 nucleotides are TGTGCCAGCAGCCCCGCTCGCAATCAGCCCCAGCATTTT.

The CDR3 spells CASSLYDEQFF. CDR3 sequence (DNA): TGTGCCAGCAGCCTTTACGATGAGCAGTTCTTC. The chain links TRBV3-1 to TRBJ2-1; D unclear. With 4 bases removed from V and 8 bases from J, the gap between germline ends came to 6 bases. The CDR3 sequence is 11 residues long. CDR1 LGHDT and CDR2 YNNKEL come from the germline V gene (reference sequence).

The table lists this clonotype with many counts. The chain recombines TRBV28 with TRBJ2-1; D perhaps matches TRBD2 (5 bases). Germline V gives CDR1 MDHEN, CDR2 SYDVKM. The CDR3 sequence is 12 residues long. The germline V and J ends were trimmed by 2 bases and 9 bases, with 8 bases remaining between them. Here the CDR3 DNA reads TGTGCCAGCAGTTTAAAGCGGCCTGAGCAGTTCTTC. Translated: CASSLKRPEQFF.

Worth noting for this clonotype: With a much larger clone just one base away, this may be a read error. The chain recombines TRBV12-3 or TRBV12-4 with TRBJ2-1, with 8 positions matching TRBD2. The V and J ends lost 6 bases and 0 bases, in that order; junction bases with no gene match: 13. CDR3 length: 18 residues. CDR3 sequence (DNA): TGTGCCAGCAGCCAAGGGGCGCGGGGGGCGAGCTCCTACAATGAGCAGTTCTTC. Its protein is CASSQGARGASSYNEQFF.

The CDR3 sequence is CASSIVRDQPQHF. The CDR3 bases are TGTGCCAGTAGTATAGTGAGGGATCAGCCCCAGCATTTT. The chain employs TRBV19 and TRBJ1-5; no firm D call. CDR1 is LNHDA, CDR2 SQIVND, per germline (reference sequence). Trimming cost V 1 base and J 5 bases, with 6 bases left between them. The CDR3 has 13 residues.

In this sample, this clonotype turned up many times. The chain is built from TRBV6-1 and TRBJ1-5, with D maybe TRBD1 (6 bases). From germline, CDR1 is MNHNS and CDR2 SASEGT. The V end was cut by 6 bases, the J end by 0 bases, with 21 bases between. The CDR3 runs to 18 residues. The CDR3 DNA sequence: TGTGCCAGCAGCAAAGCGGGAACAGGGAGTCATAGCAATCAGCCCCAGCATTTT. This encodes CASSKAGTGSHSNQPQHF.

The chain uses TRBV7-9 and TRBJ2-2; D is unresolved. The ends were cut back, 3 bases at V and 0 bases at J, with 8 bases in the middle. CDR3 length: 15 amino acids. The germline V gene encodes CDR1 SEHNR and CDR2 FQNEAQ (reference sequence). CDR3 in DNA: TGTGCCAGCAGCTTTCAAGGGCCGAACACCGGGGAGCTGTTTTTT. This encodes CASSFQGPNTGELFF.

This clonotype has a count of ten or more. The V and J genes are TRBV7-9 and TRBJ2-1; D is ambiguous. Trimming shortened V by 8 bases and J by 0 bases, and 14 bases separated the two germline ends. In germline, CDR1 is SEHNR, CDR2 FQNEAQ (reference sequence). The CDR3 contains 15 residues. The CDR3, as DNA: TGTGCCAGCGTTGCCCCCTTGAGCTCCTACAATGAGCAGTTCTTC. This codes for CASVAPLSSYNEQFF.

This clonotype has a handful of counts. The chain employs TRBV18 and TRBJ1-1; D remains ambiguous. Trimming removed 3 bases at V and 1 base at J, with 18 bases between. The CDR3 loop spans 17 amino acids. Germline V gives CDR1 KGHSH, CDR2 LQKENI. CDR3 sequence: CASSPWERVPKNTEAFF. Here the CDR3 DNA reads TGTGCCAGCTCACCCTGGGAGAGGGTACCTAAGAACACTGAAGCTTTCTTT. Complete variable domain (other parts from reference TRBV18 and TRBJ1-1): NAGVMQNPRHLVRRRGQEARLRCSPMKGHSHVYWYRQLPEEGLKFMVYLQKENIIDESGMPKERFSAEFPKEGPSILRIQQVVRGDSAAYFCASSPWERVPKNTEAFFGQGTRLTVV.

This clonotype was found many times. This rearrangement joins TRBV9 to TRBJ2-1; 8 bases map to TRBD2. The CDR3 sequence is 16 residues long. Trimming took 0 bases from V and 5 from J; bases not matched to a gene: 7. Looked up from germline, CDR1 is SGDLS and CDR2 is YYNGEE. For the CDR3, the DNA is TGTGCCAGCAGCGTAGAGGGCGGGGGGCGGAACAATGAGCAGTTCTTC. Translation gives CASSVEGGGRNNEQFF.

J is TRBJ1-4 and V is TRBV25-1; D gene uncertain. The V end lost 2 bases, the J end lost 7 bases, and 14 bases lay between the germline ends. The CDR3 runs 15 residues. Germline CDR1 reads MGHDK; CDR2 reads SYGVNS. CDR3 residues: CASSEPSVGGEKLFF. The CDR3 nucleotides read TGTGCCAGCAGTGAACCTTCAGTCGGTGGTGAAAAACTGTTTTTT.

This clonotype was observed at least ten times. V gene TRBV18 combines with J gene TRBJ1-4; D is uncertain. Looked up from germline, CDR1 is KGHSH and CDR2 is LQKENI. V was cut by 2 bases and J by 8 bases, with 15 bases left in between. The CDR3 extends over 15 amino acids. The CDR3 coding sequence is TGTGCCAGCTCACCATCCTCTAAATTGGGGGAAAAACTGTTTTTT. This encodes CASSPSSKLGEKLFF.